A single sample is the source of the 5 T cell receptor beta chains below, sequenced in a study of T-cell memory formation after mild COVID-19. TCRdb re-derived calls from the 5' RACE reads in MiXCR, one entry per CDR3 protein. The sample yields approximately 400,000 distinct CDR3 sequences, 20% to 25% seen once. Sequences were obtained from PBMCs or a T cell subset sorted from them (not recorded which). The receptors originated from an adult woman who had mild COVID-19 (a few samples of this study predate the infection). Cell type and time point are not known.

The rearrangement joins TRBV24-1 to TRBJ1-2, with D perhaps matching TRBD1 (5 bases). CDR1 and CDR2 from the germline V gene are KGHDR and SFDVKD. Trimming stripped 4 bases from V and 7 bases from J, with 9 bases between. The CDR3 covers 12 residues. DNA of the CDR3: TGTGCCACCAGTGAGCAGGGTTTTGGCTACACCTTC. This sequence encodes CATSEQGFGYTF.

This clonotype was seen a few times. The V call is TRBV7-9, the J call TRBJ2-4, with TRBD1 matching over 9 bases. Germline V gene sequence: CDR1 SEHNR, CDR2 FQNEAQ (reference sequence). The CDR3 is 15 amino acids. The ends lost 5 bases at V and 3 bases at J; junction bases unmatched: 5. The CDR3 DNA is TGTGCCAGCAGCCGACAGGGGGGAGACAAAAACATTCAGTACTTC. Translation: CASSRQGGDKNIQYF.

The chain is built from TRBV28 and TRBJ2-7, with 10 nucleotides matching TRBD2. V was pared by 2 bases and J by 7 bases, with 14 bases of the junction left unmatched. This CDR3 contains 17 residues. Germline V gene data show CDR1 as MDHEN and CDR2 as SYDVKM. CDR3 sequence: CASSLGVELAGTYEQYF. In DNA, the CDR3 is TGTGCCAGCAGTTTAGGGGTGGAACTAGCGGGGACTTATGAGCAGTACTTC.

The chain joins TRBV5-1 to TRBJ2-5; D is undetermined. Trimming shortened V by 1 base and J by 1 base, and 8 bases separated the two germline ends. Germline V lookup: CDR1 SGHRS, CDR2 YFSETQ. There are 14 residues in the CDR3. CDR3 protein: CASSLWQAQETQYF. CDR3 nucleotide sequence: TGCGCCAGCAGCTTGTGGCAGGCCCAAGAGACCCAGTACTTC.

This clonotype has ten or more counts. The CDR3, as DNA: TGTGCCAGCAGCCTCCCCGGGGGCCCCTACGAGCAGTACTTC. Encoded protein: CASSLPGGPYEQYF. This sequence joins TRBV25-1 and TRBJ2-7; D could derive from TRBD1 or TRBD2 (6 bases each). The CDR3 spans 14 residues. Germline CDR1 is MGHDK and CDR2 is SYGVNS. V dropped 6 bases and J dropped 2 bases, with 14 bases sitting between them.